This T cell receptor (beta chain) is drawn from a study of radiation and T cells in renal cell carcinoma (dated by TCRdb to the early 2020s). About the investigation overall: Samples came from a clinical trial, in which primary renal cell carcinomas received 15 Gy stereotactic body radiation therapy followed by nephrectomy 4 weeks later. A total of around 50 samples underwent TCR beta sequencing, made up of approximately 26 tumors and about 27 peripheral blood samples. In the approximately 53 samples combined, 4,016,671 unique CDR3 nucleotide sequences were found, encoding approximately 2,900,000 unique CDR3 amino acid sequences.

Turning to this clone: It lacks a known antigen. No base-level quality is on record; no much larger clone is a single base apart.

This specimen's time point label, interpreted: blood 2 weeks post-SBRT. The sample's treatment or condition label is to be understood as: 15 Gy SBRT to primary tumor, nephrectomy 4 weeks later. To follow tumor-enriched clonotypes, serial peripheral blood was collected from radiation-treated patients at baseline and at 2 weeks and 4 weeks after SBRT. Every patient's renal cell carcinoma showed clear cell pathology. The QIAamp DNA Blood Mini Kit (Qiagen) was used to prepare genomic DNA for TCR sequencing. Samples were included in the analyses only if all quality control checks were passed. General conclusions and limits of the study: Dynamics of the blood repertoire were not tracked past 4 weeks after treatment. Top tumor clonotypes rose in blood from baseline to 2 weeks post-radiation, then contracted by 4 weeks, suggesting transient expansion of tumor-resident clones. Because no pretreatment tumor biopsies were available, whether clonotypes were present in the tumor at baseline could not be determined. Effects of radiation dose or scheduling on the TCR repertoire could not be addressed with the single-armed trial design.

The CDR3 runs 13 residues from the cysteine to the phenylalanine. Of the read, only the CDR3 DNA is kept; its 39 bases are in frame from base 1. The CDR1 and CDR2 encoded by the germline V gene (reference sequence) are GTSNPN and SVGIG. V loses 4 bases, J loses 5 bases, and the germline ends lie 14 bases apart. TCR beta libraries were generated from genomic DNA with the immunoSEQ kit, following the manufacturer's recommendations. To prepare libraries, a first multiplex PCR with proprietary primers was run, followed by a second PCR that added unique barcodes, and a bead cleanup was done after each round. Each sample batch included a kit-provided positive control reaction and a negative control reaction. The final libraries were assessed on an Agilent 4200 TapeStation D1000 ScreenTape, pooled by volume, and quantified by qPCR. Sequencing was performed on an Illumina NextSeq500 using a MidOutput 150-cycle cartridge, with 156 Read1 cycles, 15 Index1 cycles, and the kit custom primers. The pooled library was loaded at approximately 0.95 pM with about 20% PhiX control spiked in. As for how the authors treated the data: Vendor-processed data were analyzed in R, and a clonotype was defined as all T cells sharing the same CDR3 nucleotide sequence. For clone abundance analyses, frequencies were normalized to the 10,000 most abundant clones in each sample. Public T cell clones, which averaged fewer than five per sample, were excluded before analysis. Tumor-enriched clonotypes and baseline blood-enriched clonotypes were defined as those with an abundance difference of at least 32-fold between compartments. A beta-binomial differential abundance model was used to identify clonotypes that expanded or contracted between blood time points. Similarity between tumor and blood repertoires was quantified using the Baroni-Urbani and Buser coefficient, and groups were compared with two-tailed Wilcoxon tests in R. This is the immuneACCESS table as TCRdb keeps it, with only in-frame sequences that have V and J called. A part of the clones is gone; compared with another copy, unresolved V genes explain less than half, and the rest is unexplained. Clone size and V and J calls were adopted from that table, with D and trimming inferred from the DNA. Present in this sample are roughly 130,000 clones, roughly 77% of which were seen just once. The ten largest clonotypes hold 1.9% of the sample.

This specimen was blood, taken from a patient whose treatment included radiotherapy and nephrectomy. The origin of this receptor is a woman aged 55-69 years with renal cell carcinoma. The chain is made from TRBV30 and TRBJ2-5, with TRBD1 tentatively as D gene (6 bases match). The base sequence is TGTGCCTGGATGAAGGGGGTCGGGGAGACCCAGTACTTC. Its protein is CAWMKGVGETQYF.